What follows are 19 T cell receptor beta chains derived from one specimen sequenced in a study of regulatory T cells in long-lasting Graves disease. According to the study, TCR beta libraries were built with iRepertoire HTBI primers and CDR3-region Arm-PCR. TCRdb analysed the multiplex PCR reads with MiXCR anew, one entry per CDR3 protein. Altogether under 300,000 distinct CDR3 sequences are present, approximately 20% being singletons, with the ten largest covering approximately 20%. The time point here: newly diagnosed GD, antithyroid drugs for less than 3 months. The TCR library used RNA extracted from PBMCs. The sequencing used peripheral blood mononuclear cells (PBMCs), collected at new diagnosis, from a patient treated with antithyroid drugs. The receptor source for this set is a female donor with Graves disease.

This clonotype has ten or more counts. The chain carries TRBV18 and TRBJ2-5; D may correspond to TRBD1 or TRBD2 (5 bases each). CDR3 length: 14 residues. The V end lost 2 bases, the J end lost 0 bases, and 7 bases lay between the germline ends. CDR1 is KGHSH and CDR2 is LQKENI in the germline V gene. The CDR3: CASSPGGYQETQYF. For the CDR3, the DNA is TGTGCCAGCTCACCAGGGGGATACCAAGAGACCCAGTACTTC.

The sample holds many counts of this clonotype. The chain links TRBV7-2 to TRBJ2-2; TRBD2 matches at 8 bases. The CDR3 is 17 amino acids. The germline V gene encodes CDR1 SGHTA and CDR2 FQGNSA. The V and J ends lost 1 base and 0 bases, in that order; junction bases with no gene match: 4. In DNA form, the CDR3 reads TGTGCCAGCAGCTTAGGAGCGGGAGTAACGAACACCGGGGAGCTGTTTTTT. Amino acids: CASSLGAGVTNTGELFF. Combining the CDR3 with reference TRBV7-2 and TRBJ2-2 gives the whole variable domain GAGVSQSPSNKVTEKGKDVELRCDPISGHTALYWYRQSLGQGLEFLIYFQGNSAPDKSGLPSDRFSAERTGGSVSTLTIQRTQQEDSAVYLCASSLGAGVTNTGELFFGEGSRLTVL.

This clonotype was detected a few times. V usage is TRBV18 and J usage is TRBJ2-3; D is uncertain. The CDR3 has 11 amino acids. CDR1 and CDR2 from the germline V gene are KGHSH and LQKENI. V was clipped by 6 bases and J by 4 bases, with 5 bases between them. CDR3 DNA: TGTGCCAGCTCGGAAGCAGATACGCAGTATTTT. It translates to CASSEADTQYF.

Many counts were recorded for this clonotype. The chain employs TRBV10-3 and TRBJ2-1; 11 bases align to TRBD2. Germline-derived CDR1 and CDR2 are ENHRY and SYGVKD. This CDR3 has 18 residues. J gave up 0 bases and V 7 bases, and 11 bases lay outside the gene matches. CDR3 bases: TGTGCCATCACCATAGCGGGAGGGCCTGCGAGCTCCTACAATGAGCAGTTCTTC. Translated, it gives CAITIAGGPASSYNEQFF.

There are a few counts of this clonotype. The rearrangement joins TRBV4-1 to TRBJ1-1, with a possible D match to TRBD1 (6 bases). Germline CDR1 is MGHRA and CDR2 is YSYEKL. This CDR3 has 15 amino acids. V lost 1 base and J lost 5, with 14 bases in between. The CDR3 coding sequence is TGCGCCAGCAGCCAAGTTGGGCAGAGGGGGACTGAAGCTTTCTTT. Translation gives CASSQVGQRGTEAFF.

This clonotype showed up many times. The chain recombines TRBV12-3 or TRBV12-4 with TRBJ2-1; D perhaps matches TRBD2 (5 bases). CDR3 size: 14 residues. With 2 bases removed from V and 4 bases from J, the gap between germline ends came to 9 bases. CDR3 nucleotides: TGTGCCAGCAGTTTAAGCGGAACTTACAATGAGCAGTTCTTC. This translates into CASSLSGTYNEQFF.

This chain's CDR3 is CASSLIQVANYGYTF. CDR3 nucleotide sequence: TGTGCCAGCAGCTTGATACAGGTAGCTAACTATGGCTACACCTTC. This rearrangement joins TRBV5-4 to TRBJ1-2; the D gene is possibly TRBD1 (5 bases). This CDR3 has 15 amino acids. Between the trimmed V and J ends, which lost 1 base and 0 bases, there was a span of 10 bases. Germline-derived CDR1 and CDR2 are SGHNT and YYREEE (reference sequence).

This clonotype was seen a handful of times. Here the CDR3 DNA reads TGTGCCAGCAGCCAATCAGCCGGGACGGGAGATGGTGGGGCCAACGTCCTGACTTTC. Its translation is CASSQSAGTGDGGANVLTF. The V gene is TRBV4-2, the J gene TRBJ2-6; TRBD2 is a possible D gene (6 bases). This CDR3 has 19 amino acids. Germline V lookup: CDR1 LGHNA, CDR2 YNFKEQ. Trimming stripped 2 bases from V and 3 bases from J, with 20 bases between.

The CDR3: CASSLAGRVEQYF. The CDR3, as DNA: TGTGCCAGCAGCTTAGCGGGCAGGGTTGAGCAGTACTTC. The gene calls are TRBV7-6 and TRBJ2-7; perhaps TRBD1 as D (5 bases). Germline CDR1 is SGHVS and CDR2 is FNYEAQ. The CDR3 is 13 amino acids. V dropped 0 bases and J dropped 7 bases, with 10 bases sitting between them.

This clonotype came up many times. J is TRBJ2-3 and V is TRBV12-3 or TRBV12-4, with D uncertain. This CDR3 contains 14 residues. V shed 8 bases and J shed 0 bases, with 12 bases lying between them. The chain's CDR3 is CASDSATSTDTQYF. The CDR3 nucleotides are TGTGCCAGCGATTCGGCTACTAGCACAGATACGCAGTATTTT.

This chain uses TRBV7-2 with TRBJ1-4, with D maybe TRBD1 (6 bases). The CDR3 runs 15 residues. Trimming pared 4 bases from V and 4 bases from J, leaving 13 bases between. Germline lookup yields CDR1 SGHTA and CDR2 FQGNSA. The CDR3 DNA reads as TGTGCCAGCAGCTCCCCCGAGGACAGTAATGAAAAACTGTTTTTT. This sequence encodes CASSSPEDSNEKLFF.

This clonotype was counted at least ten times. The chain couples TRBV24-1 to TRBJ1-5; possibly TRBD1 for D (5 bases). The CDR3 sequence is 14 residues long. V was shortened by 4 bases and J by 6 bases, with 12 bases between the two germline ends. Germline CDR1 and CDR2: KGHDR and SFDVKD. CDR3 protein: CATSDRQWGQPQHF. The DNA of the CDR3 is TGTGCCACCAGTGACAGACAGTGGGGTCAGCCCCAGCATTTT.

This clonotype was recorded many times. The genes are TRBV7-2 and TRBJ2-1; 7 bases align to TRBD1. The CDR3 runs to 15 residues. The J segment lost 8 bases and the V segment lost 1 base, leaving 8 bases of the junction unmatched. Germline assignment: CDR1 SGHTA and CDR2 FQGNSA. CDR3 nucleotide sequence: TGTGCCAGCAGCTTAGTCGGGCAGGGGGTGGATGAGCAGTTCTTC. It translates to CASSLVGQGVDEQFF.

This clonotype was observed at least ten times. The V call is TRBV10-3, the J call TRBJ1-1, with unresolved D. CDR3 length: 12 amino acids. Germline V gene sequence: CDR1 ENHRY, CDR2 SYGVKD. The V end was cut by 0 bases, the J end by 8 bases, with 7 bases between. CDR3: CAISESREEAFF. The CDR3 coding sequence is TGTGCCATCAGTGAGTCTCGAGAAGAAGCTTTCTTT.

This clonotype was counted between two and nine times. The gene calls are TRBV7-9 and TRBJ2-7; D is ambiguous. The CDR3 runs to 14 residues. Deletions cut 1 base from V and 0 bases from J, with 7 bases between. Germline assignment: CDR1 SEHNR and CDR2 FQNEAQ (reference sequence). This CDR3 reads CASSLDPSSYEQYF. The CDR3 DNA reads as TGTGCCAGCAGCTTAGACCCAAGCTCCTACGAGCAGTACTTC. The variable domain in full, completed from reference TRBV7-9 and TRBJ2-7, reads DTGVSQNPRHKITKRGQNVTFRCDPISEHNRLYWYRQTLGQGPEFLTYFQNEAQLEKSRLLSDRFSAERPKGSFSTLEIQRTEQGDSAMYLCASSLDPSSYEQYFGPGTRLTVT.

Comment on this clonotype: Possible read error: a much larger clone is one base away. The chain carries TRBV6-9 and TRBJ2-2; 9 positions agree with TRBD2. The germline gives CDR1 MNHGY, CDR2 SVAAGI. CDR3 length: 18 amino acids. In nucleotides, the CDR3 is TGTGCCAGCAGTTCGGGAGCGGCGGGAGGGAGTAGAACCGGGGGGCTGTTTTTT. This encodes CASSSGAAGGSRTGGLFF.

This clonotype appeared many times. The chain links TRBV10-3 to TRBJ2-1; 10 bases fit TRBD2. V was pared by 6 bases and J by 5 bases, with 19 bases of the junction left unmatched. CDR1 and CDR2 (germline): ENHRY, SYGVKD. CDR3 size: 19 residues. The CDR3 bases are TGTGCCATCAGGGATTCGCGGGTGCAGGCTAGCGGGAGTGACAATGAGCAGTTCTTC. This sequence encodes CAIRDSRVQASGSDNEQFF.

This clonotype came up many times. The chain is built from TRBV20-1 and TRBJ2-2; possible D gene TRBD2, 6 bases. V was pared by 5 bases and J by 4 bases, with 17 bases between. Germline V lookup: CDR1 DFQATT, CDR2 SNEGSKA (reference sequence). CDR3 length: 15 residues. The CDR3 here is CSAPRDSPRTGELFF. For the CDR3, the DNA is TGCAGTGCTCCACGGGACTCGCCCCGCACCGGGGAGCTGTTTTTT.

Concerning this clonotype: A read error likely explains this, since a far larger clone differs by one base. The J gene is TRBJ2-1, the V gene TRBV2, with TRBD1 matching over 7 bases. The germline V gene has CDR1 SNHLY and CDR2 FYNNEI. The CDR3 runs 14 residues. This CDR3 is CASSLTGVYNEQLF. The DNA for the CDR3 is TGTGCCAGCAGCTTAACAGGGGTCTACAATGAGCAGCTCTTC.